These T cell receptor beta chains were read from a single sample in a study of blood T cell repertoires in COVID-19. Repertoires were generated with immunoSEQ multiplex PCR, while TCRdb's copy carries only in-frame clones and drops some. The sample carries about 81,000 clones, approximately 80% recorded once. Specimen: peripheral blood. These TCRs come from a human donor in a cohort sampled during active COVID-19. Each CDR3 is given with its conserved first and last residue. The order of the fields is V gene, CDR3 protein.

>TRBV28
CASSLYRGGHSYNEQFF
>TRBV13
CASSQPGQGDNEQFF
>TRBV6-5
CASSYYQGITGYGYTF
>TRBV6-4
CASSVGRGPYEQYF
>TRBV5-1
CASSLVQSTYGYTF
>TRBV18
CASSPAQTGGVGPQHF
>TRBV11-2
CASTEGIAGGSYNEQFF
>TRBV5-4
CASSQQGQGGYGYTF
>TRBV6-4
CASSETTGYGYTF
>TRBV10-1
CASSVVAGGRGEQFF
>TRBV2
CASRVDRAGNTIYF
>TRBV13
CASSLQLITGANYGYTF
>TRBV4-1
CASSQDQGQGLSNQPQHF
>TRBV11-2
CASSYRDSGGYEQYF
>TRBV6-5
CASKTTSFANYGYTF
>TRBV2
CAGRDRGITKLFF
>TRBV2
CASSELGANTGELFF
>TRBV29-1
CSVVQVYGYTF
>TRBV10-3
CAISDHGTGLAEAFF
>TRBV5-6
CASSFEAGDTQYF
>TRBV5-4
CASSLGQGGSGANVLTF
>TRBV29-1
CSVEGQGRNEQYF
>TRBV2
CASRVTGQSYNEQFF
>TRBV28
CASRAQGYGYTF
>TRBV10-2
CASSEQNTEAFF
>TRBV7-9
CASSLIGGGYSSYNEQFF
>TRBV5-1
CASSMTSSHEQYF
>TRBV7-9
CASSLSVEGEKLFF
>TRBV6-5
CASRGSGTNYGYTF
>TRBV6-5
CASSDDGSNQPQHF
>TRBV7-2
CASSTTRLDEQFF
>TRBV4-1
CASSTYLGDRRNIQYF
>TRBV5-1
CASSTDNSYEQYF
>TRBV6-6
CASSHPDRQGRAFF
>TRBV7-9
CASDPGQGAYEQYF
>TRBV6-5
CASSLRDRGRREQYF
>TRBV5-4
CASSLQGTTYEQYF
>TRBV5-1
CASSPNGGGPETQYF